This is a list of T cell receptor beta chains from one sample in a study of blood T cells in healthy people across ages. MiXCR was run by TCRdb on the 5' RACE reads, yielding one entry per CDR3 protein. The sample has 1.5 million or so distinct CDR3 sequences, roughly 43% seen once; the top ten hold approximately 4%. The sample was blood. These receptors were obtained from a woman younger than 35 in good health. Each CDR3 is given with its conserved first and last residue. D genes are given only for firm matches. Rows give clone size only sometimes, using once, few, many, or a class for an expanded clone.

>NA|TRBJ2-5|TRBV2|NA
CASTLTGIQETQYF
TGTGCCAGCACCCTGACCGGGATCCAAGAGACCCAGTACTTC
>NA|TRBJ2-1|TRBV6-2/TRBV6-3|NA
CASSPAVRTWGNEQFF
TGTGCCAGCAGTCCCGCCGTCCGGACTTGGGGCAATGAGCAGTTCTTC
>NA|TRBJ2-4|TRBV4-1|few
CASSLRTIAKNIQYF
TGCGCCAGCAGCCTTCGGACCATAGCCAAAAACATTCAGTACTTC
>NA|TRBJ2-7|TRBV7-9|NA
CASSQTLANYEQYF
TGTGCCAGCAGCCAGACCCTAGCCAACTACGAGCAGTACTTC
>NA|TRBJ2-2|TRBV2|few
CASSGHSTGELFF
TGTGCCAGCAGTGGGCATTCCACCGGGGAGCTGTTTTTT
>NA|TRBJ1-2|TRBV7-2|few
CASSSPPAGLSYGYTF
TGTGCCAGCAGCTCCCCTCCGGCCGGGCTTAGCTATGGCTACACCTTC
>TRBD1|TRBJ1-2|TRBV25-1|few
CASRPRTGNYGYTF
TGTGCCAGCAGACCTCGGACAGGAAACTATGGCTACACCTTC
>TRBD2|TRBJ2-3|TRBV6-2/TRBV6-3|NA
CASSYVMTSADTQYF
TGTGCCAGCAGTTACGTTATGACTAGCGCAGATACGCAGTATTTT
>TRBD1|TRBJ2-2|TRBV24-1|few
CAAQDRAFGELFF
TGTGCCGCCCAAGACAGGGCTTTCGGGGAGCTGTTTTTT
>NA|TRBJ2-7|TRBV25-1|NA
CASSDQGILSSYEQYF
TGTGCCAGCAGTGATCAAGGAATACTGAGCTCCTACGAGCAGTACTTC
>NA|TRBJ2-1|TRBV5-1|few
CASSPRASVIENGDEQFF
TGCGCCAGCAGCCCCCGGGCTAGCGTCATTGAGAATGGCGATGAGCAGTTCTTC
>TRBD2|TRBJ2-1|TRBV20-1|NA
CSAGRNTAGLYNEQFF
TGCAGTGCTGGGAGGAATACAGCGGGGCTCTACAATGAGCAGTTCTTC
>TRBD1|TRBJ1-2|TRBV20-1|many
CSARGQGDYGYTF
TGCAGTGCTAGGGGACAGGGTGACTATGGCTACACCTTC
>TRBD1|TRBJ1-2|TRBV7-2|NA
CASRDRGLDYGYTF
TGTGCCAGCAGAGACAGGGGGTTAGACTATGGCTACACCTTC
>NA|TRBJ2-3|TRBV9|few
CASSTRVLGTDTQYF
TGTGCCAGCAGCACCCGGGTCTTGGGCACAGATACGCAGTATTTT
>NA|TRBJ2-7|TRBV29-1|few
CSVGAYYEQYF
TGCAGCGTTGGGGCCTACTACGAGCAGTACTTC
>NA|TRBJ2-1|TRBV24-1|NA
CATSDPRQDVSDEQFF
TGTGCCACCAGTGACCCCCGACAGGATGTCAGCGATGAGCAGTTCTTC
>TRBD2|TRBJ2-7|TRBV7-2|few
CASSWAGVKSYEQYF
TGTGCCAGCAGCTGGGCGGGGGTTAAATCCTACGAGCAGTACTTC
>NA|TRBJ2-1|TRBV7-2|NA
CASSLRAPTLYNEQFF
TGTGCCAGCAGCTTGCGGGCCCCTACGTTATACAATGAGCAGTTCTTC
>TRBD2|TRBJ2-5|TRBV20-1|few
CSARKRGRRETQYF
TGCAGTGCTAGAAAGCGGGGGAGACGCGAGACCCAGTACTTC
>TRBD1|TRBJ2-7|TRBV27|few
CASTPTGSYEQYF
TGTGCCAGCACCCCGACAGGGTCCTACGAGCAGTACTTC
>NA|TRBJ1-1|TRBV29-1|NA
CSVEGQVVLEAFF
TGCAGCGTTGAAGGTCAAGTGGTTCTGGAAGCTTTCTTT
>TRBD1|TRBJ2-7|TRBV4-1|NA
CAGSQTGGGDEQYF
TGCGCCGGCAGCCAAACAGGGGGAGGTGACGAGCAGTACTTC
>TRBD2|TRBJ2-3|TRBV4-3|few
CASSPSLAESTDTQYF
TGCGCCAGCAGCCCCTCCCTAGCGGAAAGCACAGATACGCAGTATTTT
>NA|TRBJ2-7|TRBV2|few
CASSRLVHEQYF
TGTGCCAGCAGCAGACTAGTACACGAGCAGTACTTC
>NA|TRBJ1-4|TRBV18|few
CASSPLPATNEKLFF
TGTGCCAGCTCACCACTCCCTGCAACTAATGAAAAACTGTTTTTT
>NA|TRBJ2-5|TRBV20-1|once
CSAPRGQDETQYF
TGCAGTGCACCAAGAGGGCAGGATGAGACCCAGTACTTC
>NA|TRBJ2-7|TRBV20-1|NA
CSRAGEGIIYNEQYF
TGCAGTAGGGCGGGCGAGGGAATAATCTACAATGAGCAGTACTTC
>TRBD1|TRBJ2-2|TRBV5-1|NA
CASRDRVGRSTGELFF
TGCGCCAGCAGGGACAGGGTAGGGCGTAGCACCGGGGAGCTGTTTTTT
>NA|TRBJ2-2|TRBV20-1|NA
CSAKAASLSFGELFF
TGCAGTGCTAAGGCGGCCAGCCTTAGCTTCGGGGAGCTGTTTTTT
>NA|TRBJ2-7|TRBV19|NA
CASSMIAGYNEQYF
TGTGCCAGTAGTATGATTGCCGGATACAATGAGCAGTACTTC
>NA|TRBJ1-2|TRBV7-8|few
CASSLDGTLGLGYTF
TGTGCCAGCAGCTTAGATGGGACACTAGGGTTGGGCTACACCTTC
>NA|TRBJ2-1|TRBV6-2/TRBV6-3|few
CASSYWSDEQFF
TGTGCCAGCAGTTATTGGAGCGATGAGCAGTTCTTC